The entry below gives a single T cell receptor beta chain sequence along with its context. Its antigen is undetermined. These data originate in a study of T cell responses to AZD1222 COVID-19 vaccine. The CDR3 has 13 residues. Trimming took 8 bases from V and 3 from J, leaving 13 bases between them. Germline CDR1 and CDR2: MDHEN and SYDVKM. Using immunoSEQ multiplex PCR, the repertoire was profiled, and TCRdb retains in-frame clones only, with some absent. The sample lists approximately 140,000 clones, 92% occurring once. Study-level findings and limits: Baseline serology detected seropositivity in only 5 to 7 AZD1222 recipients.

This specimen consisted of peripheral blood, obtained 28 days after the second AZD1222 dose. The source is an adult who received the AZD1222 COVID-19 vaccine. This chain connects TRBV28 to TRBJ1-2; D possibly corresponds to TRBD1 (6 bases). CDR3 amino acids: CASLLTGHYGYTF. In DNA, the CDR3 is TGTGCCAGCCTTCTAACAGGGCACTATGGCTACACCTTC.